The rows below give T cell receptor beta chains drawn from one sample of a study of T-cell reconstitution after alpha-beta-depleted transplantation in children. TCRdb re-called the PCR reads with MiXCR, one entry per CDR3 protein. The sample holds about 980,000 distinct CDR3 sequences, 25% to 30% seen once. This sample comprised PBMCs, mostly from graft donor cells, obtained 360 days after TCRalphabeta/CD19-depleted stem cell transplant. These TCRs come from a boy under two years old who had a stem cell transplant for SCID, so the T cells may come from the graft donor. The CDR3 runs from the conserved cysteine through the conserved F or W. The D gene is left open where the match is weak. Clone size is stated in some rows and not others, as once, few, many or a class when expanded.

clone size | J gene | V gene | D gene | CDR3 DNA | CDR3 protein
- | TRBJ2-7 | TRBV12-3/TRBV12-4 | - | TGTGCCAGCAGTTTCCAGGGGATCTCCTACGAGCAGTACTTC | CASSFQGISYEQYF
- | TRBJ2-1 | TRBV15 | - | TGTGCCACCAGCAGTAGATTACAGGTCCCCAGCTCCTACAATGAGCAGTTCTTC | CATSSRLQVPSSYNEQFF
- | TRBJ2-5 | TRBV6-5 | - | TGTGCCAGCAGTTACTCCGTGAGGCTGGAGACCCAGTACTTC | CASSYSVRLETQYF
once | TRBJ2-7 | TRBV20-1 | TRBD2 | TGCAGTGCTAGGGGGGGGAGCGTCTACGAGCAGTACTTC | CSARGGSVYEQYF
once | TRBJ2-3 | TRBV5-1 | TRBD2 | TGCGCCAGCAGCTCCGTAGCGGGGGATACGCAGTATTTT | CASSSVAGDTQYF
- | TRBJ2-3 | TRBV5-1 | TRBD1 | TGCGCCAGCAGCTGGACAGGGGTTGAGGATACGCAGTATTTT | CASSWTGVEDTQYF
- | TRBJ2-3 | TRBV5-1 | TRBD2 | TGCGCCAGCAGCTTGGCCGTAGCGGGGGGCCCAGATACGCAGTATTTT | CASSLAVAGGPDTQYF
- | TRBJ2-3 | TRBV4-1 | TRBD2 | TGCGCCAGCAGCCAAAACATGGCTAGCGGGGGGGGTAGCACAGATACGCAGTATTTT | CASSQNMASGGGSTDTQYF
- | TRBJ2-7 | TRBV20-1 | - | TGCAGTGCTAGACGGGTGGAGAGCTCCTACGAGCAGTACTTC | CSARRVESSYEQYF
once | TRBJ2-3 | TRBV20-1 | TRBD2 | TGCAGTGCTGAGCGGGGGGGCCGGGATACGCAGTATTTT | CSAERGGRDTQYF
- | TRBJ2-7 | TRBV7-8 | - | TGTGCCAGCAGCTCATCCTACGGGACATTCTACGAGCAGTACTTC | CASSSSYGTFYEQYF
few | TRBJ2-7 | TRBV12-3/TRBV12-4 | TRBD1 | TGTGCCAGCAGTTCCCGGGACAGGAGCTCCTACGAGCAGTACTTC | CASSSRDRSSYEQYF
- | TRBJ1-6 | TRBV6-2/TRBV6-3 | - | TGTGCCAGCAGACCCCGGACCGAGTCCACTCCCCTCCACTTT | CASRPRTESTPLHF
few | TRBJ1-4 | TRBV7-9 | TRBD1 | TGTGCCAGCAGGGGGACAGGGATGGATGAAAAACTGTTTTTT | CASRGTGMDEKLFF
few | TRBJ2-3 | TRBV12-3/TRBV12-4 | TRBD1 | TGTGCCAGCAGTTTAAGTCGGGGACAGGGGACAGATACGCAGTATTTT | CASSLSRGQGTDTQYF
few | TRBJ2-7 | TRBV9 | TRBD1 | TGTGCCAGCAGCGCCGATACCGGGACAGGGTCAGTGCAGTACTTC | CASSADTGTGSVQYF
few | TRBJ2-7 | TRBV18 | TRBD1 | TGTGCCAGCTCACCAACGACAGGGTACGAGCAGTACTTC | CASSPTTGYEQYF
- | TRBJ2-3 | TRBV4-1 | - | TGCGCCAGCAGCCGGGACGTTACAGATACGCAGTATTTT | CASSRDVTDTQYF
once | TRBJ2-5 | TRBV4-1 | TRBD2 | TGCGCCAGCAGCCAATCGGGTAGCGGGAGGGGGGAGGACCAGTACTTC | CASSQSGSGRGEDQYF
- | TRBJ2-1 | TRBV12-3/TRBV12-4 | - | TGTGCCAGCAGTTTAGAACTGAACAATGAGCAGTTCTTC | CASSLELNNEQFF
few | TRBJ1-1 | TRBV20-1 | - | TGCAGTGTCCGCCTGGCTGGGCGATTTGAAGCTTTCTTT | CSVRLAGRFEAFF
few | TRBJ1-4 | TRBV18 | - | TGTGCCAGCTCACCAACGGGCACCACAACTAATGAAAAACTGTTTTTT | CASSPTGTTTNEKLFF
- | TRBJ2-1 | TRBV7-3 | TRBD2 | TGTGCCAGCAGCTTATCGTTGACTAGCTTCAACAATGAGCAGTTCTTC | CASSLSLTSFNNEQFF
- | TRBJ2-7 | TRBV25-1 | TRBD1 | TGTGCCAGCAGCAGGACAGGGGTCAACGAGCAGTACTTC | CASSRTGVNEQYF
- | TRBJ2-5 | TRBV4-1 | TRBD1 | TGCGCCAGCAGCCAAGAACGGGACAGGGCGGAGACCCAGTACTTC | CASSQERDRAETQYF
- | TRBJ2-7 | TRBV6-9 | - | TGTGCCAGCAGTTTCCGGGGTTTCCTCGGGGAGCAGTACTTC | CASSFRGFLGEQYF
- | TRBJ2-5 | TRBV28 | - | TGTGCCAGCAAAGCCGGCTGGCAGGGGTTAAAAGAGACCCAGTACTTC | CASKAGWQGLKETQYF
- | TRBJ2-3 | TRBV6-5 | - | TGTGCCAGCAGCTACAAAACAGGGTCTAGCACAGATACGCAGTATTTT | CASSYKTGSSTDTQYF
once | TRBJ1-2 | TRBV15 | - | TGTGCCACCAGCAGAGATGGGCGCGATGGCTACACCTTC | CATSRDGRDGYTF
few | TRBJ2-5 | TRBV20-1 | TRBD2 | TGCAGTGCTAGAGATCCAGCGGGGGGCCTGGTAGAGACCCAGTACTTC | CSARDPAGGLVETQYF
- | TRBJ1-1 | TRBV6-6 | - | TGTGCCAGCGGCGACTATAGCGACACTGAAGCTTTCTTT | CASGDYSDTEAFF
- | TRBJ2-5 | TRBV7-3 | - | TGTGCCAGCAGCTTAACGTTAGGCAGGGGAGAGACCCAGTGCTTC | CASSLTLGRGETQCF
few | TRBJ2-5 | TRBV4-1 | TRBD2 | TGCGCCAGCAGCCCCCGGTCGCTGGGACTAGTTTTTTTAGAGACCCAGTACTTC | CASSPRSLGLVFLETQYF
many | TRBJ2-1 | TRBV30 | - | TGTGCCTGTAAGCCGGGACTCCCCTCCCCGTACAATGAGCAGTTCTTC | CACKPGLPSPYNEQFF
- | TRBJ2-3 | TRBV7-2 | TRBD2 | TGTGCCAGCAGTAGCGGGGGGGCCCCAGATACGCAGTATTTT | CASSSGGAPDTQYF
- | TRBJ1-1 | TRBV12-3/TRBV12-4 | - | TGTGCCAGCAGTTTAGAGCGCTTAAGGGGAAACACTGAAGCTTTCTTT | CASSLERLRGNTEAFF
few | TRBJ2-2 | TRBV6-5 | TRBD1 | TGTGCCAGCTGTAACAGGGGGCCCCTTGTCCGGGAGCTGTTTTTT | CASCNRGPLVRELFF